The following is a TCR beta chain sequence with its context. This clonotype was seen a handful of times. No antigen is known for it. Per-base qualities were not stored, and no clone one base away is much larger. The source of the sample is a study of T cells after yellow fever vaccination (dated by TCRdb to between 2018 and 2021). Background on the whole study: The SMART-Seq v4 Ultra Low Input RNA kit was used to prepare libraries from fractions with low cell numbers. To track T-cell clones before and after primary and booster YFV17D yellow fever vaccination, bulk TCR alpha and beta repertoires were sequenced longitudinally. Two healthy male donors made up the cohort, one aged 18 to 30 years and the other aged 30 to 40 years. Blood was drawn at multiple timepoints before and after primary and secondary immunization, with bulk PBMC replicates and cell subsets isolated. The investigation overall reported the following: Because the study included only a couple of donors, the extent to which the findings can be generalized is limited. Compared with the primary T-cell response, the secondary T-cell response was weaker but faster, peaking on day 5 rather than day 15. A small share of clonotypes was detected in both CD4 and CD8 compartments, with the overlap likely arising from convergent recombination. Most clones expanded after primary vaccination were re-detected after the booster (around 96% of CD4 and around 86% of CD8), suggesting broad memory maintenance. FACS-sorted repertoires could contain abundant contaminating clonotypes from the bulk population, so computational filtering was required.

Taken with the paper, the label for treatment or condition translates to: live attenuated yellow fever vaccine strain. PBMCs were isolated from peripheral blood using a standard Ficoll-Paque protocol. Dynabeads CD4 and CD8 positive selection kits were used to isolate the CD4 and CD8 T-cell fractions. TriZol was used to extract RNA from bulk PBMCs, CD4 and CD8 fractions, and dextramer-positive and dextramer-negative fractions. Taken from cysteine to phenylalanine, the CDR3 has 14 residues. The DNA shown is the 42-base CDR3, in frame from base 1. Trimming at the junction amounts to 10 bases on V and 7 bases on J, and the germline ends lie 20 bases apart. From a lookup of the germline V gene, CDR1 and CDR2 are MNHEY and SVGAGI. The listed sequencing device is Illumina NovaSeq 6000. TCR cDNA was synthesized by 5'RACE template switching, which introduced a universal primer site and unique molecular identifiers. cDNA synthesis was primed from both the TCR alpha and TCR beta constant segments. Library amplification used two PCR steps, and the second PCR step added sample barcodes and sequencing adapters. Sequencing of libraries was done on Illumina HiSeq 2500 (2x100 bp) or NovaSeq (2x150 bp). The original methods were these. MIGEC handled demultiplexing of reads and collapsing into UMI consensus sequences, while MiXCR performed V(D)J alignment. Vaccine-responding clonotypes were identified with edgeR using replicate PBMC samples, with FDR below 0.01 and a log2 fold change above 5 up to day 15 being required. Bulk clonotypes were assigned CD4 or CD8 identity according to which sequenced CD4 or CD8 repertoire held them at higher abundance. TCRdb reprocessed the public reads (quality trimming at Q25 with fastp, clone calling with MiXCR) and kept in-frame beta chains. Rows with a matching CDR3 protein are joined into one entry that keeps the most common DNA and genes. TCRdb assigned the V and J calls; the authors' analysis was not used. This sample comprises some 170,000 distinct CDR3 sequences, approximately 9.9% of them detected only once. Of the sample, 35% to 40% falls within the top ten clones.

The clonotype comes from a young man who received the YFV17D yellow fever vaccine. Source: CD8+ T cells sorted from PBMCs, taken 45 days after the yellow fever booster vaccination. Rearrangement joined TRBV6-5 to TRBJ1-5, with an unclear D gene assignment. The encoded CDR3 is CAISSGWDVQPQHF. The base sequence is TGTGCCATCTCTTCCGGATGGGATGTACAGCCCCAGCATTTT.